The 4 T cell receptor beta chains below were found in one sample sequenced in a study of cytomegalovirus exposure and HLA in healthy donors. The primer mix had 60 Vbeta and 13 Jbeta primers. Profiling relied on immunoSEQ multiplex PCR, and the TCRdb table lists in-frame clones only, not all of them. The table lists 150,000 to 200,000 clones, about 80% of them singletons. Material for sequencing was PBMCs. The receptors here all came from a woman between 35 and 50 years old in good health and CMV-seronegative.

The chain joins TRBV11-2 to TRBJ2-3; 9 nucleotides align to TRBD2. The germline CDR1 and CDR2 sequences are SGHAT and FQNNGV. CDR3 length equals 16 residues. V was pared by 3 bases and J by 6 bases, with 10 bases of the junction left unmatched. CDR3 region: CASSLRAGGLLDTQYF. The CDR3 DNA sequence: TGTGCCAGCAGCTTGCGAGCGGGGGGCCTGCTCGATACGCAGTATTTT.

The rearrangement uses TRBV4-2 and TRBJ1-3; D not resolved. This CDR3 comprises 21 residues. The V and J ends lost 0 bases and 0 bases respectively, with 24 bases between them. Germline V gene sequence: CDR1 LGHNA, CDR2 YNFKEQ. CDR3 coding DNA: TGTGCCAGCAGCCAAGAGGTAGGCGGTCGGGGAAGGTTAAGCTCTGGAAACACCATATATTTT. This codes for CASSQEVGGRGRLSSGNTIYF.

A few counts support this clone. CDR3 DNA sequence: TGTGCCAGCAGCAAAGGCCTGGAGGGACTCCGTGTGGACATTCAGTACTTC. It encodes CASSKGLEGLRVDIQYF. V gene TRBV21-1 combines with J gene TRBJ2-4; the table's D call of TRBD2 was not tested on the DNA. TRBV21-1 is noted as a pseudogene. The CDR3 contains 17 residues.

The rearrangement uses TRBV7-9 and TRBJ1-2, with D perhaps TRBD1 (5 bases). This CDR3 has 14 amino acids. Germline V gene lookup returns CDR1 SEHNR and CDR2 FQNEAQ (reference sequence). V shed 3 bases and J shed 4 bases, with 12 bases lying between them. CDR3 DNA sequence: TGTGCCAGCAGCTTCACTCAGGGATTCTATGGCTACACCTTC. This sequence encodes CASSFTQGFYGYTF.